The following is a T cell receptor (beta chain) sequence with its context. Its matching antigen is unknown. This specimen belongs to a study of cytomegalovirus exposure and HLA in healthy donors. Whole-study findings and limits: Owing to their indistinguishability, certain V segments, notably TRBV6-2 and TRBV6-3, were excluded. A later analysis by the authors found several of the most significant clusters apparently linked to common viral pathogens. In a later analysis, TCR association rates varied by HLA locus: DRB1 most, HLA-C fewest.

The primer mix had 60 Vbeta and 13 Jbeta primers. Profiling relied on immunoSEQ multiplex PCR, and the TCRdb table lists in-frame clones only, not all of them. In the table there are 100,000 to 150,000 clones, roughly 80% of which are singletons. Germline V lookup: CDR1 SGHTA, CDR2 FQGTGA. Deletions cut 4 bases from V and 10 bases from J, with 14 bases between. The CDR3 has 13 residues. Sequenced material: PBMCs. J is TRBJ2-1 and V is TRBV7-3, with D tentatively TRBD2 (6 bases). The sequence was obtained from a female donor in good health and CMV-seronegative. DNA for the CDR3: TGTGCCAGCAGCTCCCCGGGGGTACGGGAGCAGTTCTTC. Its protein product is CASSSPGVREQFF.